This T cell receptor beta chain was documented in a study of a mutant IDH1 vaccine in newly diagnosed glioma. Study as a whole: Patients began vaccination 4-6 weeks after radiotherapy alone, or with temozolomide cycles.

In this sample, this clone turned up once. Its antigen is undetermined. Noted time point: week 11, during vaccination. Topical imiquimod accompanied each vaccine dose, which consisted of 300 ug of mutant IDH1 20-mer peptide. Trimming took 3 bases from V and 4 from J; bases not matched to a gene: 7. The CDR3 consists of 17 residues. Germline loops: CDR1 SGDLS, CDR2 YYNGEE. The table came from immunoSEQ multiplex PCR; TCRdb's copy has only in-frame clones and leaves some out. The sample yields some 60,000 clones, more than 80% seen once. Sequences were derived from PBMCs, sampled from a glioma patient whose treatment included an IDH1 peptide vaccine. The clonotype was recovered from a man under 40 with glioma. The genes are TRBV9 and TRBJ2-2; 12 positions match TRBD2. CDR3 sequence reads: CASSAGLAGWGTGELFF. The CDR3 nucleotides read TGTGCCAGCAGCGCCGGACTAGCGGGATGGGGCACCGGGGAGCTGTTTTTT.